Below are 8 T cell receptor beta chains sequenced from a single sample in a study of a mutant IDH1 vaccine in newly diagnosed glioma. Method: immunoSEQ multiplex PCR; TCRdb's copy keeps in-frame clones and lacks some. Here the sample spans some 40,000 clones, around 75% being singletons. Their antigens remain unidentified. Documented time point: week 47, end of study. It was 300 ug of mutant IDH1 20-mer peptide that made up each vaccine dose, given with topical imiquimod. This specimen was PBMCs, taken from a glioma patient whose treatment included an IDH1 peptide vaccine. All receptors derive from a man in his forties with glioma.

This chain joins TRBV10-1 and TRBJ2-2; possibly TRBD1 for D (5 bases). V dropped 2 bases and J dropped 1 base, with 14 bases sitting between them. The CDR3 contains 17 residues. In germline, CDR1 is WNHNN, CDR2 SYGVQD (reference sequence). CDR3 residues: CASSEGHTLVNTGELFF. CDR3 in DNA: TGCGCCAGCAGTGAGGGACACACCTTAGTGAACACCGGGGAGCTGTTTTTT.

This sequence joins TRBV11-2 and TRBJ2-6; no reliable D call. Trimming shortened V by 5 bases and J by 0 bases, and 11 bases separated the two germline ends. The CDR3 sequence is 16 residues long. Germline V gene lookup returns CDR1 SGHAT and CDR2 FQNNGV. The CDR3 DNA reads as TGTGCCAGCAGCCCACGGCCGGGCTCTGGGGCCAACGTCCTGACTTTC. This encodes CASSPRPGSGANVLTF.

This chain connects TRBV18 to TRBJ2-1, with D possibly TRBD1 on 6 matching bases. The ends were cut back, 3 bases at V and 7 bases at J, with 10 bases in the middle. Germline CDR1 reads KGHSH; CDR2 reads LQKENI. The CDR3 is 13 residues long. The CDR3 loop is CASSPSRGNEQFF. The CDR3 DNA reads TGTGCCAGCTCACCCTCTAGGGGGAATGAGCAGTTCTTC. The variable domain in full, completed from reference TRBV18 and TRBJ2-1, reads NAGVMQNPRHLVRRRGQEARLRCSPMKGHSHVYWYRQLPEEGLKFMVYLQKENIIDESGMPKERFSAEFPKEGPSILRIQQVVRGDSAAYFCASSPSRGNEQFFGPGTRLTVL.

This chain links TRBV29-1 with TRBJ2-1; 7 bases fit TRBD1. This CDR3 contains 15 residues. J was trimmed by 0 bases and V by 1 base; bases with no gene match: 3. Germline V gene data show CDR1 as SQVTM and CDR2 as ANQGSEA. The CDR3 loop reads CSVEVGTVSYNEQFF. DNA for the CDR3: TGCAGCGTTGAAGTCGGGACAGTCTCCTACAATGAGCAGTTCTTC.

The CDR3 coding sequence is TGTGCCAGCGGGCGGGTGGGGCGCGGCTACACCTTC. It yields the protein CASGRVGRGYTF. The V and J genes are TRBV9 and TRBJ1-2; D possibly corresponds to TRBD1 (5 bases). The CDR3 is 12 amino acids. V dropped 7 bases and J dropped 8 bases, with 15 bases sitting between them. CDR1 is SGDLS, CDR2 YYNGEE, per germline.

This clone has only one observation. This chain uses TRBV7-2 with TRBJ1-5; D is unresolved. This CDR3 is built from 17 residues. The V gene lost 0 bases and the J gene lost 0 bases, with 12 bases spanning the gap. Per germline, CDR1 SGHTA and CDR2 FQGNSA. The CDR3 reads CASSLALPGISNQPQHF. DNA of the CDR3: TGTGCCAGCAGCTTAGCGCTCCCCGGTATTAGCAATCAGCCCCAGCATTTT.

The rearrangement uses TRBV7-9 and TRBJ2-7; 10 nucleotides match TRBD2. Germline trimming cut 0 bases from V and 3 bases from J; bases unmatched to any gene: 5. CDR3 length equals 16 residues. Germline V CDR1 and CDR2: SEHNR, FQNEAQ (reference sequence). Here the CDR3 DNA reads TGTGCCAGCAGCTTAGCTGGGCTAGCGGGAGACTACGAGCAGTACTTC. Amino acids: CASSLAGLAGDYEQYF.

J is TRBJ2-1 and V is TRBV18; TRBD2 aligns across 12 bases. After removal of 3 bases from V and 7 bases from J, the junction contained 7 bases not matched to a gene. This CDR3 is built from 16 residues. The germline V gene has CDR1 KGHSH and CDR2 LQKENI. The CDR3 region has the DNA TGTGCCAGCTCACCCCTGCTAGCGGGAGGGGGTAATGAGCAGTTCTTC. Translation gives CASSPLLAGGGNEQFF.